This T cell receptor beta chain was identified in a study of tumor-infiltrating lymphocytes in primary liver carcinoma. The study, taken as a whole, reports: Samples were bulk unsorted, so CD4+ and CD8+ repertoires were not compared. Blood had a significantly lower top-250-clone fraction than tumors did (p = 0.039).

This clonotype appeared a few times. Its antigen is undetermined. The template, about 510 ng total RNA, yielded TCR beta cDNA made with a constant-region primer. Employing slightly modified ARM-PCR, three nested multiplex PCR rounds were run, and these gave rise to the TCR beta libraries. With TRBV1-TRBV30 forward primers and a C-beta reverse primer, the first two PCR rounds were run for approximately 10 cycles each. MiXCR, run by TCRdb on the multiplex PCR reads, gives a single entry per CDR3 protein. The table records over 250,000 distinct CDR3 sequences, around 50% of them present only once. The ends were cut back, 5 bases at V and 7 bases at J, with 12 bases in the middle. The CDR3 is made up of 14 amino acids. The V gene's germline CDR1 is SGHAT and CDR2 FQNNGV. Both blood RNA, taken from unsorted whole blood, and germline DNA were extracted.

V is TRBV11-2 and J is TRBJ2-6; D remains unclear. The sequence derives from a woman aged 25 to 39 with primary liver carcinoma and hepatitis B virus infection. Sequenced input: peripheral blood. This CDR3 is CASSRDNGANVLTF. CDR3 bases: TGTGCCAGCAGCCGTGATAATGGAGCCAACGTCCTGACTTTC.